This T cell receptor beta chain is from a study of cytotoxic CD8 clonotypes in ibrutinib-treated CLL. In germline, CDR1 is MNHEY, CDR2 SMNVEV (reference sequence). The CDR3 covers 17 residues. The V and J ends lost 3 bases and 2 bases respectively, with 17 bases between them. TCRdb's table, derived via immunoSEQ multiplex PCR, lists solely in-frame clones and lacks some. The sample lists roughly 250,000 clones; around three quarters were seen once. The sample in question was PBMCs, obtained after 24 months of ibrutinib treatment. This chain uses TRBV27 with TRBJ2-1; maybe TRBD2 (6 bases). The origin of this receptor is a human donor with chronic lymphocytic leukemia. CDR3 nucleotides: TGTGCCAGCAGTTTTGCCAATAGCGGTTCCCCCTACAATGAGCAGTTCTTC. Its translation is CASSFANSGSPYNEQFF.